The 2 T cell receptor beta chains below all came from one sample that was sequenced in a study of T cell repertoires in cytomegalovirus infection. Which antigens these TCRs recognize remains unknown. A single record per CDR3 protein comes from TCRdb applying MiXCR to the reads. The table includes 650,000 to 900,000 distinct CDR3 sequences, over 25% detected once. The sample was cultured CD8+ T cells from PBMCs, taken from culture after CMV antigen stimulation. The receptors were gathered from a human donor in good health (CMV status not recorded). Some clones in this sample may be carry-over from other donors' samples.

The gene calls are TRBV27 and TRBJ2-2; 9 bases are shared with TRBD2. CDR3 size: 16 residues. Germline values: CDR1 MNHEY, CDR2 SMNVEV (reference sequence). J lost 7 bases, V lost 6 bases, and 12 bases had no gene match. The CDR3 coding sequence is TGTGCCAGCAGGGGGTCGGGCGGGGGGGCAATCGGGGAGCTGTTTTTT. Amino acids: CASRGSGGGAIGELFF.

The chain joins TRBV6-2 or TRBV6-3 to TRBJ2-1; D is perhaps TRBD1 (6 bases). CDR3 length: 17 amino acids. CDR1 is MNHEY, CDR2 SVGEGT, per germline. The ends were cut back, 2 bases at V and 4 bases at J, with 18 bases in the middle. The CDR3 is CASSYLITGKVYNEQFF. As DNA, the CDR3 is TGTGCCAGCAGTTACCTTATAACAGGGAAGGTATACAATGAGCAGTTCTTC.